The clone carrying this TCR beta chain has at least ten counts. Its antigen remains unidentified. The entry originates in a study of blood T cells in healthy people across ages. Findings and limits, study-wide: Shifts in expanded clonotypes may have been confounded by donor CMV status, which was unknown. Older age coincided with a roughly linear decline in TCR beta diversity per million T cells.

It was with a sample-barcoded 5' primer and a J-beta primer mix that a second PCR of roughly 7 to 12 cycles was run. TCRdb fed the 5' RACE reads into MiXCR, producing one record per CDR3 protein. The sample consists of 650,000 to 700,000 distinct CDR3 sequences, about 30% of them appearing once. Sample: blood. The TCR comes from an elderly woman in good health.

CDR3 loop: CASSRDRGSYEQYF. The CDR3 DNA reads as TGTGCCAGCAGTCGTGACAGGGGGTCCTACGAGCAGTACTTC. This chain links TRBV7-2 with TRBJ2-7, with 9 bases lining up with TRBD1. Germline loops: CDR1 SGHTA, CDR2 FQGNSA. CDR3 length equals 14 residues. After removal of 6 bases from V and 1 base from J, the junction contained 4 bases not matched to a gene.